The clone carrying this T cell receptor (beta chain) was seen just once. The sample originates from a study of blood T cells in healthy people across ages. Trimming removed 1 base from V and 4 bases from J, with 14 bases in between. The CDR3 consists of 16 residues. CDR1 and CDR2 from the germline V gene are SGHTA and FQGNSA. PCR was performed a second time for about 7 to 11 cycles using a sample-barcoded 5' primer and a J-beta primer mix. One entry per CDR3 protein results from TCRdb running MiXCR on the 5' RACE reads. Of 750,000 to 950,000 distinct CDR3 sequences listed, 20% to 30% were seen once; the top ten hold 2.5% to 3.5%. The same data also contributed to another study, on T cells of mothers and their children.

The chain joins TRBV7-2 to TRBJ2-4; tentative D call: TRBD1 (6 bases). This receptor was taken from a boy under 18 in good health. The sample consisted of blood. This CDR3 is CASSLVAGTRKNIQYF. CDR3 nucleotides: TGTGCCAGCAGCTTAGTGGCAGGGACAAGGAAAAACATTCAGTACTTC.